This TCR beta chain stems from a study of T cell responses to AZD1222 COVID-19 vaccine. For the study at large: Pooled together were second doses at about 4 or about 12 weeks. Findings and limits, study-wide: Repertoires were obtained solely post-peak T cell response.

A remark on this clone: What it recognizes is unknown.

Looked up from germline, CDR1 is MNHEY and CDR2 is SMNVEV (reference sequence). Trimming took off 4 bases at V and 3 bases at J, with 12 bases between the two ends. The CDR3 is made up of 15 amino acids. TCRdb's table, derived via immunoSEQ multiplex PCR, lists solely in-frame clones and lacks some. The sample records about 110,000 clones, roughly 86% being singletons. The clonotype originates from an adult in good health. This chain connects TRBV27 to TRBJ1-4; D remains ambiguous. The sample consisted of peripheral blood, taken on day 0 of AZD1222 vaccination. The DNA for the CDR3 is TGTGCCAGCAGTTCCAGCCCCTGGTCTAATGAAAAACTGTTTTTT. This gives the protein CASSSSPWSNEKLFF.